This T cell receptor (beta chain) was retrieved from a study of cytomegalovirus exposure and HLA in healthy donors. Germline V gene lookup returns CDR1 MDHEN and CDR2 SYDVKM. CDR3 length equals 17 residues. J gave up 4 bases and V 6 bases, and 17 bases lay outside the gene matches. Whole-study results and caveats: Whilst most TCR sequences proved rare, a subset of public TCRs occurred across many donors. 164 TCR beta chains were listed as cytomegalovirus-associated.

This clone was found once. The antigen remains undetermined. Method: immunoSEQ multiplex PCR; TCRdb's copy keeps in-frame clones and lacks some. Found here are tens of thousands of clones, about 88% of them singletons; the top ten hold approximately 6.7%. Material for sequencing was PBMCs. This clonotype was obtained from a woman aged 25-40 years in good health and CMV-seronegative. V usage is TRBV28 and J usage is TRBJ1-2, with 7 bases aligning to TRBD1. CDR3 nucleotide sequence: TGTGCCAGCAGGGGAAAAGGACCGGAGGGGGCCACCTATGGCTACACCTTC. Protein sequence: CASRGKGPEGATYGYTF.